This T cell receptor (beta chain) was documented in a study of blood T cell repertoires in COVID-19. Study-wide context: The United States, Italy and Spain supplied acute and convalescent COVID-19 samples. PBMCs, B-cell-depleted T cells, or T cells were the source of the cDNA or gDNA that made up the material.

This clone appeared once. Germline V lookup: CDR1 LGHNT, CDR2 FRNRAP. This CDR3 region has 13 residues. The junction had 3 bases not matched to a gene; V was cut back by 4 bases and J by 7 bases. Per the study methods: From reference gene primer amplification, estimates of nucleated cell counts were derived. TCRdb's table, derived via immunoSEQ multiplex PCR, lists solely in-frame clones and lacks some. V, J and clone size are taken as reported in that table, and D and trimming were inferred from the DNA itself. Of around 240,000 clones in the sample, about 91% were seen once. Participants were placed into cohorts based on the clinical history they reported.

This TCR derives from a human donor in a cohort exposed to, infected with or recovered from COVID-19 (not recorded which). The donor label of this sample is uncertain. Sequencing input: PBMCs or T cells enriched from blood (not recorded which). This chain connects TRBV12-5 to TRBJ1-1; 10 bases agree with TRBD1. CDR3: CASGSDRGFEAFF. The CDR3 coding sequence is TGTGCTAGTGGTTCGGACAGGGGGTTTGAAGCTTTCTTT.